At least ten counts were recorded for the clone carrying this TCR beta chain. Its antigen is undetermined. CDR3 size: 15 residues. V was cut by 6 bases and J by 6 bases, with 18 bases left in between. This sample is drawn from a study of T cells in Graves' hyperthyroidism and ophthalmopathy. Notes on the study in general: A model built on 13 V-J features separated ophthalmopathy from stable hyperthyroidism.

Uncontrolled infection, other autoimmune disease, pregnancy or lactation led to exclusion. Diagnosis relied on clinical symptoms, serum thyroxine and TRAb, thyroid ultrasound and orbital computed tomography. Fresh peripheral blood, 7.5 to 10 ml, yielded the PBMCs. RNA transcripts gave rise to amplified TCR beta CDR3 regions. HTBI primers were employed in a first-round RT-PCR of the TCR CDR3. TCRdb reanalysed the multiplex PCR reads using MiXCR and keeps one entry per CDR3 protein. The sample yields about 400,000 distinct CDR3 sequences, 15% seen once. The rearrangement links TRBV12-3 or TRBV12-4 to TRBJ2-1; no firm D call. This sequence originates from a woman aged 60 to 75 with Graves' ophthalmopathy. Specimen: blood. The CDR3 DNA follows: TGTGCCAGCAGCCAATTCGGAACGGCGTCCAATGAGCAGTTCTTC. It is translated as CASSQFGTASNEQFF.